These 17 T cell receptor beta chains came from one sample sequenced in a study of OX40 agonist ivuxolimab in advanced cancers. Library construction relied on the immunoSEQ multiplex PCR assay. TCRdb retrieved this table from immuneACCESS and kept in-frame rearrangements only. Not all clones are present; in checked studies, unresolved V genes account for under half, and no reason is known for the remainder. This sample has tens of thousands of clones in its table, and about nine tenths of those were observed once. The ten largest clonotypes hold roughly 1.9% of the sample. The sequences come from CD4+ or CD8+ T cells sorted from blood, collected in a trial of the OX40 agonist ivuxolimab. The receptors were gathered from an adult with an advanced solid tumor such as melanoma, head and neck, liver or kidney cancer.

The chain recombines TRBV27 with TRBJ1-2; 8 bases agree with TRBD1. V was clipped by 2 bases and J by 4 bases; unmatched bases: 6. Germline V gene sequence: CDR1 MNHEY, CDR2 SMNVEV (reference sequence). This CDR3 is built from 15 residues. CDR3 bases: TGTGCCAGCAGTTTAGGACAGGGTCGAAGCTATGGCTACACCTTC. Translating gives CASSLGQGRSYGYTF.

The chain combines TRBV6-5 with TRBJ1-2; D remains unclear. V lost 2 bases to trimming and J lost 8 bases, with 15 bases between them. CDR3 size: 14 residues. Germline CDR1 is MNHEY and CDR2 is SVGAGI. The CDR3 loop is CASSYDQRGWGYTF. The CDR3 coding sequence is TGTGCCAGCAGTTACGACCAGCGAGGTTGGGGCTACACCTTC.

V usage is TRBV7-9 and J usage is TRBJ1-3; D is unresolved. The V and J ends lost 1 base and 4 bases respectively, with 11 bases between them. Germline V CDR1 and CDR2: SEHNR, FQNEAQ (reference sequence). This CDR3 is 15 amino acids long. The CDR3 nucleotides are TGTGCCAGCAGCTTAGAGGTTGGGGTCGGAAACACCATATATTTT. It specifies CASSLEVGVGNTIYF.

V usage is TRBV5-5 and J usage is TRBJ2-2, with 8 nucleotides matching TRBD2. The CDR3 totals 16 residues. Germline V gene sequence: CDR1 SGHKS, CDR2 YYEKEE (reference sequence). The J segment lost 5 bases and the V segment lost 3 bases, leaving 9 bases of the junction unmatched. The CDR3, as DNA: TGTGCCAGCAGCTCAACTAGCGGAAGGGTGACCGGGGAGCTGTTTTTT. Translation gives CASSSTSGRVTGELFF.

The chain employs TRBV11-2 and TRBJ1-5, with 7 bases identical to TRBD1. The CDR3 is made up of 15 amino acids. CDR1 is SGHAT and CDR2 is FQNNGV in the germline V gene. Trimming took 3 bases from V and 6 from J; bases not matched to a gene: 8. The CDR3 loop reads CASSFQGGAGQPQHF. The CDR3 DNA reads as TGTGCCAGCAGCTTCCAGGGGGGCGCGGGTCAGCCCCAGCATTTT.

The J gene is TRBJ1-2, the V gene TRBV4-3; the D is unclear. CDR1 is LGHNA, CDR2 YSLEER, per germline. The CDR3 covers 14 residues. Trimming cost V 3 bases and J 0 bases, with 8 bases left between them. CDR3 sequence (DNA): TGCGCCAGCAGCCAGAGCAATACTAACTATGGCTACACCTTC. Protein sequence: CASSQSNTNYGYTF.

V is TRBV18 and J is TRBJ2-2; D possibly corresponds to TRBD1 (6 bases). V dropped 4 bases and J dropped 2 bases, with 8 bases sitting between them. The germline V gene encodes CDR1 KGHSH and CDR2 LQKENI. CDR3 length: 14 residues. The CDR3 DNA sequence: TGTGCCAGCTCACAGGACAGAAACACCGGGGAGCTGTTTTTT. Encoded protein: CASSQDRNTGELFF.

This sequence joins TRBV5-4 and TRBJ2-6; D may be TRBD1 or TRBD2 (5 bases each). The CDR3 is 15 amino acids. V was pared by 3 bases and J by 4 bases, with 11 bases between. Germline CDR1 and CDR2: SGHNT and YYREEE (reference sequence). In DNA form, the CDR3 reads TGTGCCAGCAGCTCCAGGGAGACGGGGGCCAACGTCCTGACTTTC. Translated: CASSSRETGANVLTF.

The V gene is TRBV6-5, the J gene TRBJ2-7; 9 nucleotides align to TRBD1. The V gene end was trimmed by 7 bases and the J gene end by 4 bases; junction bases not matched to a gene: 11. The V gene's germline CDR1 is MNHEY and CDR2 SVGAGI. This CDR3 contains 15 residues. For the CDR3, the DNA is TGTGCCAGCATCCCGAGGACAGGGGCTTTGTACGAGCAGTACTTC. Amino acids: CASIPRTGALYEQYF.

The chain joins TRBV5-1 to TRBJ1-6; D ambiguous. The V gene lost 0 bases and the J gene lost 6 bases, with 16 bases spanning the gap. The germline V gene encodes CDR1 SGHRS and CDR2 YFSETQ. CDR3 length: 17 amino acids. For the CDR3, the DNA is TGCGCCAGCAGCTTGGTAAGGCCCGCCGATATTAATTCACCCCTCCACTTT. The encoded protein is CASSLVRPADINSPLHF.

Only one count was recorded for this clone. V usage is TRBV7-3 and J usage is TRBJ1-5; TRBD1 aligns across 7 bases. CDR1 and CDR2 from the germline V gene are SGHTA and FQGTGA. CDR3 size: 13 residues. The trim removed 3 bases at V and 7 bases at J, leaving 3 bases unmatched. As DNA, the CDR3 is TGTGCCAGCAGCTTGGGACAGAAACAGCCCCAGCATTTT. Protein: CASSLGQKQPQHF.

The chain has TRBV18 and TRBJ2-7, with 8 bases that match TRBD1. Germline V gene data show CDR1 as KGHSH and CDR2 as LQKENI. This CDR3 is 13 amino acids long. V shed 6 bases and J 3 bases; nucleotides not matched to a gene: 4. The DNA of the CDR3 is TGTGCCAGCTCTAGGACAGGGAGCTACGAGCAGTACTTC. This sequence encodes CASSRTGSYEQYF.

This clone was detected only once. The V call is TRBV11-2, the J call TRBJ1-3, with D hard to call. The germline V gene encodes CDR1 SGHAT and CDR2 FQNNGV. The CDR3 loop spans 14 amino acids. V was cut by 5 bases and J by 0 bases, with 8 bases left in between. The CDR3 protein is CASSLGSSGNTIYF. The CDR3 bases are TGTGCCAGCAGCCTAGGATCCTCTGGAAACACCATATATTTT.

This chain joins TRBV2 and TRBJ1-2, with 9 nucleotides matching TRBD1. Germline V gene sequence: CDR1 SNHLY, CDR2 FYNNEI. Unmatched junction bases numbered 7, after V lost 6 bases and J lost 2 bases. The CDR3 runs 15 residues. The CDR3 sequence: CASRGQGYPNYGYTF. The CDR3 bases are TGTGCCAGCAGGGGACAGGGATACCCAAACTATGGCTACACCTTC.

The genes are TRBV27 and TRBJ1-4, with TRBD1 matching over 7 bases. The CDR3 spans 16 residues. Germline CDR1 and CDR2: MNHEY and SMNVEV (reference sequence). V lost 3 bases, J lost 0 bases, and 4 bases stayed unmatched. In DNA, the CDR3 is TGTGCCAGCAGTTTCGGACAGGTAGCAACTAATGAAAAACTGTTTTTT. As protein: CASSFGQVATNEKLFF.

The rearrangement uses TRBV5-5 and TRBJ2-5; TRBD1 agrees at 10 bases. The germline V gene has CDR1 SGHKS and CDR2 YYEKEE (reference sequence). Trimming took 5 bases from V and 3 from J; bases not matched to a gene: 13. CDR3 length: 17 amino acids. The CDR3 here is CASRMWTGGKGKETQYF. CDR3 nucleotide sequence: TGTGCCAGCAGGATGTGGACAGGGGGTAAGGGGAAAGAGACCCAGTACTTC.

V and J are TRBV29-1 and TRBJ2-7; D gene ambiguous. The CDR3 totals 12 residues. Germline lookup yields CDR1 SQVTM and CDR2 ANQGSEA. V lost 6 bases, J lost 2 bases, and 11 bases lay in between. CDR3 coding DNA: TGCAGCGTGGGCGACGGCCCCTACGAGCAGTACTTC. Translating it yields CSVGDGPYEQYF.